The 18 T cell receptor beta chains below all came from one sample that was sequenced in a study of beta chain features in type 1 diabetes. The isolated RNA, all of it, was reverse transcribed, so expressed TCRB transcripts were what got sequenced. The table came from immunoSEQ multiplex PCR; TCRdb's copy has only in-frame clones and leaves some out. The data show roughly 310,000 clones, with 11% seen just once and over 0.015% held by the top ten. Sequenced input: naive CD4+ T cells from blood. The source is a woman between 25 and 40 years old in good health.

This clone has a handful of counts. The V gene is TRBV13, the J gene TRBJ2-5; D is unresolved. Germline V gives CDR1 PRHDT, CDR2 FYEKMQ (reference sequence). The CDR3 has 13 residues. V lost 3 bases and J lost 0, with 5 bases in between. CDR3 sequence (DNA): TGTGCCAGCAGCTTTGGAGACCAAGAGACCCAGTACTTC. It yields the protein CASSFGDQETQYF.

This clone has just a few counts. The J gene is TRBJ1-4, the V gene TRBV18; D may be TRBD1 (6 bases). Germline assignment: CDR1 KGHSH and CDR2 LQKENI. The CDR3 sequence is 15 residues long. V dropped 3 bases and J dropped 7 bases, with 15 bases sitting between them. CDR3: CASSPLNRAGEKLFF. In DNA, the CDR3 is TGTGCCAGCTCACCTCTAAACAGGGCGGGTGAAAAACTGTTTTTT.

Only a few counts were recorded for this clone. CDR3 amino acids: CASSLVQGARYEQYF. The CDR3 DNA is TGTGCCAGCAGCTTAGTTCAGGGGGCGCGGTACGAGCAGTACTTC. V is TRBV7-9 and J is TRBJ2-7, with 8 bases aligning to TRBD1. Germline loops: CDR1 SEHNR, CDR2 FQNEAQ (reference sequence). The CDR3 spans 15 residues. J lost 4 bases, V lost 1 base, and 6 bases had no gene match.

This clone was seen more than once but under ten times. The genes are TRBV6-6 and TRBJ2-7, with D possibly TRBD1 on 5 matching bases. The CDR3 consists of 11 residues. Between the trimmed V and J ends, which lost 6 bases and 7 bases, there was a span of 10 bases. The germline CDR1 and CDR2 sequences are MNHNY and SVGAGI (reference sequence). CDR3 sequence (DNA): TGTGCCAGCAGCCAACCAGGGGAGCAGTACTTC. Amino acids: CASSQPGEQYF.

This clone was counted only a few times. As DNA, the CDR3 is TGTGCCCGGACTCAGGAAGCTAACTATGGCTACACCTTC. Its translation: CARTQEANYGYTF. V and J are TRBV30 and TRBJ1-2; D gene unclear. V lost 8 bases and J 0 bases, leaving 13 bases between the germline ends. This CDR3 is built from 13 residues. Germline assignment: CDR1 GTSNPN and CDR2 SVGIG (reference sequence).

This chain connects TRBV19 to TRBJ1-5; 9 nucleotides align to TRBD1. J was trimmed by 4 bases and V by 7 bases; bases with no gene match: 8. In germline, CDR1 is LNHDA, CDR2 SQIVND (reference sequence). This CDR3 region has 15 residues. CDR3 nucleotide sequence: TGTGCCAGTACCTTGGACAGGGGACCTAATCAGCCCCAGCATTTT. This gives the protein CASTLDRGPNQPQHF.

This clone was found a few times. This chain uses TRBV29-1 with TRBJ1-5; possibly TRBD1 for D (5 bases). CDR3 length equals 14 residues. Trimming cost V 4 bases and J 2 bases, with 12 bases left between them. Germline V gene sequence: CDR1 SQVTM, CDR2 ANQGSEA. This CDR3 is CSVVSGGGNQPQHF. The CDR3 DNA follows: TGCAGCGTTGTATCTGGAGGGGGCAATCAGCCCCAGCATTTT.

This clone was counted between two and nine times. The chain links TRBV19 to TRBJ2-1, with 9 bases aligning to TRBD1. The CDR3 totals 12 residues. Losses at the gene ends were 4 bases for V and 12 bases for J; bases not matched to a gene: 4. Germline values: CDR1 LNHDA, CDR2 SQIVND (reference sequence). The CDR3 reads CASSNLGQGQFF. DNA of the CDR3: TGTGCCAGTAGTAATCTGGGACAGGGGCAGTTCTTC.

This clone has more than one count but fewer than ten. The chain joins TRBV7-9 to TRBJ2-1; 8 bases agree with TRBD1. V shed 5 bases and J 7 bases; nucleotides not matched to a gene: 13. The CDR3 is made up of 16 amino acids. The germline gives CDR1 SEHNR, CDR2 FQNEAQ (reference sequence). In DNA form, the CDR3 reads TGTGCCAGCAGCCGACTTCCCCCGGGGACAGGTAATGAGCAGTTCTTC. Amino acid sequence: CASSRLPPGTGNEQFF.

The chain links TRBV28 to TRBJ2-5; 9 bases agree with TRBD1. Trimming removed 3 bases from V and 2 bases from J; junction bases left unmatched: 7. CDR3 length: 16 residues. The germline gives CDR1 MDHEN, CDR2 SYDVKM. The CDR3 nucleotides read TGTGCCAGCAGTTTCCATACAGGGGGCCGGCAAGAGACCCAGTACTTC. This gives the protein CASSFHTGGRQETQYF. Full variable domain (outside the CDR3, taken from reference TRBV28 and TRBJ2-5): DVKVTQSSRYLVKRTGEKVFLECVQDMDHENMFWYRQDPGLGLRLIYFSYDVKMKEKGDIPEGYSVSREKKERFSLILESASTNQTSMYLCASSFHTGGRQETQYFGPGTRLLVL.

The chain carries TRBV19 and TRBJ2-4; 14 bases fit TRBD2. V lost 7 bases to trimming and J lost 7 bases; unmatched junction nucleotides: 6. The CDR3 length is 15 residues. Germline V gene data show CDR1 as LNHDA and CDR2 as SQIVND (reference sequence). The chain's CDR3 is CASIARTSGRNIQYF. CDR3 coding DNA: TGTGCCAGTATCGCCCGGACTAGCGGGAGGAACATTCAGTACTTC.

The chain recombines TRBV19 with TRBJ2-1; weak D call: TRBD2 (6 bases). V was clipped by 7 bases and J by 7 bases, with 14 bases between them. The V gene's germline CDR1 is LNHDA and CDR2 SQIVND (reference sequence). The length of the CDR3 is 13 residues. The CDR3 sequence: CASTPWGDNEQFF. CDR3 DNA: TGTGCCAGTACCCCGTGGGGGGATAATGAGCAGTTCTTC.

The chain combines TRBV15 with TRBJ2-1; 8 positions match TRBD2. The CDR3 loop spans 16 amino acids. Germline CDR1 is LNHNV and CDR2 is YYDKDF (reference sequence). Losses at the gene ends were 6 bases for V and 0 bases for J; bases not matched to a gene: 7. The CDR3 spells CATRPLSGSSYNEQFF. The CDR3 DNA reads TGTGCCACCAGACCGTTAAGCGGGAGCTCCTACAATGAGCAGTTCTTC.

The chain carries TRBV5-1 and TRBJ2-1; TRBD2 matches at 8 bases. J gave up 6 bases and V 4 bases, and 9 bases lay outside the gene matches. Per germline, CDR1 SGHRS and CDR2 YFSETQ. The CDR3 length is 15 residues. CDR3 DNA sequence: TGCGCCAGCAGCCTGACTGTCGGGGGGGGCAATGAGCAGTTCTTC. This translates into CASSLTVGGGNEQFF.

In DNA form, the CDR3 reads TGTGCCAGCAGTTTGGCAAGGAGGGACACTGAAGCTTTCTTT. This encodes CASSLARRDTEAFF. The V gene is TRBV28, the J gene TRBJ1-1, with D uncertain. Germline values: CDR1 MDHEN, CDR2 SYDVKM. This CDR3 is built from 14 residues. V shed 3 bases and J shed 3 bases, with 11 bases lying between them.

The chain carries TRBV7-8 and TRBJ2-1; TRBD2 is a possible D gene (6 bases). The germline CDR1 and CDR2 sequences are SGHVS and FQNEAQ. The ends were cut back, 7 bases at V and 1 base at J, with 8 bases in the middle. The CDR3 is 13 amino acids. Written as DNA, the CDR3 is TGTGCCAGCATGGGGGGATCCTACAATGAGCAGTTCTTC. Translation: CASMGGSYNEQFF.

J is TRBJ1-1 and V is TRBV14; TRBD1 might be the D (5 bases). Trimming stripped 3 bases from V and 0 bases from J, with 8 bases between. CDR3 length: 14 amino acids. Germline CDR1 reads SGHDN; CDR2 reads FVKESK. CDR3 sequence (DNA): TGTGCCAGCAGCCATCTACAGGTGAACACTGAAGCTTTCTTT. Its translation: CASSHLQVNTEAFF.

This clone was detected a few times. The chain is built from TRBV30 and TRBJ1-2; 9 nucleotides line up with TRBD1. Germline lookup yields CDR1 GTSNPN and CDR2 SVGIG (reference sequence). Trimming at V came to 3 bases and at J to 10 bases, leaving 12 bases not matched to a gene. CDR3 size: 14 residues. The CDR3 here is CAWSENPGQGIYTF. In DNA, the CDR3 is TGTGCCTGGAGCGAAAATCCGGGACAGGGTATCTACACCTTC.